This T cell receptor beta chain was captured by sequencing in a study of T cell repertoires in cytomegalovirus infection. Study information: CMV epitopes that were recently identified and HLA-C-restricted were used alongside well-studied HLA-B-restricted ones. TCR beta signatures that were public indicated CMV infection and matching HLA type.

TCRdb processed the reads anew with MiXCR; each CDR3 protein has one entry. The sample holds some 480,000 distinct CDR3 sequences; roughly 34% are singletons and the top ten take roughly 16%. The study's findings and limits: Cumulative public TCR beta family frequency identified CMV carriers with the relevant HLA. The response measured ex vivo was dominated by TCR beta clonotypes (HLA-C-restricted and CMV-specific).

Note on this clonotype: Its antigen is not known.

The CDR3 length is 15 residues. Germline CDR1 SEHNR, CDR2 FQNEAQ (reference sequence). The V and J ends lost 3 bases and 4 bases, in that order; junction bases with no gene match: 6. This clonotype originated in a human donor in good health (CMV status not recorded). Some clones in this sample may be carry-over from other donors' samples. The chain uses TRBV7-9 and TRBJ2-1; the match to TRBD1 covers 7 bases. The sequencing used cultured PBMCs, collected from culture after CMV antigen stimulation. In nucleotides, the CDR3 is TGTGCCAGCAGCTTCGGACAGGTCGTTTACAATGAGCAGTTCTTC. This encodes CASSFGQVVYNEQFF.